This T cell receptor beta chain was obtained from a study of blood T cell repertoires in COVID-19. Overall study: Collection of acute and convalescent COVID-19 samples took place in the United States, Italy and Spain.

The CDR3 extends over 13 amino acids. V shed 4 bases, J shed 3 bases, and the junction held 3 bases outside the gene matches. CDR1 and CDR2 (germline): SGHRS, YFSETQ. As originally analysed: The authors estimated nucleated cell counts from reference gene primer amplification. Sequencing was performed with immunoSEQ multiplex PCR; in TCRdb, only in-frame clones are kept and a portion is missing. From that table come the V and J calls and clone size; the DNA was used to work out D and trimming. The repertoire holds 100,000 to 150,000 clones, with roughly 88% as singletons. This chain joins TRBV5-1 and TRBJ1-2; 7 bases fit TRBD1. Sequences were obtained from peripheral blood. The clonotype was recovered from a woman aged 80 or over with acute or convalescent COVID-19. The CDR3 DNA reads as TGCGCCAGCAGCCTGGGACAGTACTATGGCTACACCTTC. This sequence encodes CASSLGQYYGYTF.